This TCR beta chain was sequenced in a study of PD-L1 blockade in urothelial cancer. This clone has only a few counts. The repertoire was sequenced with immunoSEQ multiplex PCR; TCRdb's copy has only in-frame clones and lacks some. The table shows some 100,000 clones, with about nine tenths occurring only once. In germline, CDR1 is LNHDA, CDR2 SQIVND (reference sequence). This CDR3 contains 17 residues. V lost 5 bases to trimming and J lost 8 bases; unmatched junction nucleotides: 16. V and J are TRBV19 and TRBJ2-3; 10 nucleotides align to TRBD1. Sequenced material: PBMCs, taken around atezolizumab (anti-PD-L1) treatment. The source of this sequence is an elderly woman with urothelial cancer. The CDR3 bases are TGTGCCAGTAGTCCTCTGGGCCGGGACAGGGGATCGGTTACGCAGTATTTT. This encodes CASSPLGRDRGSVTQYF.